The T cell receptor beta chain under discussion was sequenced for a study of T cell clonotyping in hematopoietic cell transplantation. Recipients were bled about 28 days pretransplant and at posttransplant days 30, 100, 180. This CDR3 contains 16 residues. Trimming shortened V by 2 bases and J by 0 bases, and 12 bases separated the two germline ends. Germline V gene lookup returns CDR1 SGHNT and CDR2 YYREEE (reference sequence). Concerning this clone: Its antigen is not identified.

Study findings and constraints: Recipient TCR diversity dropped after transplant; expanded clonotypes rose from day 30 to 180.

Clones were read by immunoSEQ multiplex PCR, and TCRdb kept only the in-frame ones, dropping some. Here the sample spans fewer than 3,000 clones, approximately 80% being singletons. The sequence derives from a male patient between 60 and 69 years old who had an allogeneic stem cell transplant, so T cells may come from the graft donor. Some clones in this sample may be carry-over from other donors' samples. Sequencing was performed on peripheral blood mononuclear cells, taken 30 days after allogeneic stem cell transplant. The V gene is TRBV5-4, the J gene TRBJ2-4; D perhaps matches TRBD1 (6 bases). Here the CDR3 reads CASSLGTPIAKNIQYF. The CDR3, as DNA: TGTGCCAGCAGCTTAGGGACACCCATAGCCAAAAACATTCAGTACTTC.